This entry describes one TCR beta chain. This sample was taken from a study of blood T cell repertoires in COVID-19. Study details: COVID-19 samples from acute and convalescent phases originated in the United States, Italy and Spain.

The germline gives CDR1 PRHDT, CDR2 FYEKMQ (reference sequence). This CDR3 has 15 amino acids. V was cut by 6 bases and J by 2 bases, with 16 bases left in between. Generated by immunoSEQ multiplex PCR, the TCRdb table keeps only in-frame clones and is missing some. The table includes 130,000 to 150,000 clones, 70% to 90% detected once. What was sequenced was peripheral blood. V usage is TRBV13 and J usage is TRBJ1-1; D ambiguous. The TCR originated in a woman in her sixties or seventies with COVID-19, enrolled during active disease. The CDR3 is CASRILSTQNTEAFF. CDR3 DNA sequence: TGTGCCAGCAGAATACTTTCGACTCAAAACACTGAAGCTTTCTTT. The full variable domain, with the rest looked up from reference TRBV13 and TRBJ1-1, is AAGVIQSPRHLIKEKRETATLKCYPIPRHDTVYWYQQGPGQDPQFLISFYEKMQSDKGSIPDRFSAQQFSDYHSELNMSSLELGDSALYFCASRILSTQNTEAFFGQGTRLTVV.